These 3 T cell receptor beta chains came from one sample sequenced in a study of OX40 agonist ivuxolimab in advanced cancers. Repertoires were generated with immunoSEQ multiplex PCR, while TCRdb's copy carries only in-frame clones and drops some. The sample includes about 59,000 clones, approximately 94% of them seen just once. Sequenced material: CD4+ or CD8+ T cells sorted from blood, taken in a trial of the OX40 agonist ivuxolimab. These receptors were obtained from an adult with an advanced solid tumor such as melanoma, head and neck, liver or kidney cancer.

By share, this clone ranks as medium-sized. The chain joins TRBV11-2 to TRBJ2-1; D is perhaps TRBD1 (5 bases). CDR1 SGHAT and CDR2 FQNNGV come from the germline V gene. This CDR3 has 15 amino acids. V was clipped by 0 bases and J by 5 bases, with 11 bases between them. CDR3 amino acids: CASSLDRADNNEQFF. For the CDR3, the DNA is TGTGCCAGCAGCTTAGATCGGGCGGACAACAATGAGCAGTTCTTC.

CDR3 nucleotide sequence: TGTGCCATCAGTGAGTTTGGGGGGACAGGGGGAAACACTGAAGCTTTCTTT. Amino acid sequence: CAISEFGGTGGNTEAFF. This chain links TRBV10-3 with TRBJ1-1; 11 nucleotides align to TRBD1. V dropped 1 base and J dropped 2; count of bases not matched to a gene: 6. Germline loops: CDR1 ENHRY, CDR2 SYGVKD. This CDR3 region has 17 residues.

The CDR3 sequence is CASSVLVGESNYGYTF. Written as DNA, the CDR3 is TGTGCCAGCAGCGTGTTGGTCGGGGAGTCCAACTATGGCTACACCTTC. The rearrangement links TRBV9 to TRBJ1-2; D is unclear. With 2 bases removed from V and 2 bases from J, the gap between germline ends came to 16 bases. The germline V gene has CDR1 SGDLS and CDR2 YYNGEE. CDR3 length equals 16 residues.